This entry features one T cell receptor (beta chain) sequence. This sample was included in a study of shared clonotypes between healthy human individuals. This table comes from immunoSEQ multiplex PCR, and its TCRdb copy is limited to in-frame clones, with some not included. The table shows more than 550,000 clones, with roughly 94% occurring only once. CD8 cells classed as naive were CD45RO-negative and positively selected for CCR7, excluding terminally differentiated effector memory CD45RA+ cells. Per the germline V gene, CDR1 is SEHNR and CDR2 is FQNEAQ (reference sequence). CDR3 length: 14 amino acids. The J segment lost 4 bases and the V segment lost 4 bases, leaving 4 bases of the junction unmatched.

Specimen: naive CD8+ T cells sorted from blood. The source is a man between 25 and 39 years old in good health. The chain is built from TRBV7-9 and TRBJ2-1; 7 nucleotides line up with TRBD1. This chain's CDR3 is CASSSSTGYNEQFF. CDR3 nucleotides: TGTGCCAGCAGCTCCTCGACAGGGTACAATGAGCAGTTCTTC. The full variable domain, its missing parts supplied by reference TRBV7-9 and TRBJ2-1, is DTGVSQNPRHKITKRGQNVTFRCDPISEHNRLYWYRQTLGQGPEFLTYFQNEAQLEKSRLLSDRFSAERPKGSFSTLEIQRTEQGDSAMYLCASSSSTGYNEQFFGPGTRLTVL.